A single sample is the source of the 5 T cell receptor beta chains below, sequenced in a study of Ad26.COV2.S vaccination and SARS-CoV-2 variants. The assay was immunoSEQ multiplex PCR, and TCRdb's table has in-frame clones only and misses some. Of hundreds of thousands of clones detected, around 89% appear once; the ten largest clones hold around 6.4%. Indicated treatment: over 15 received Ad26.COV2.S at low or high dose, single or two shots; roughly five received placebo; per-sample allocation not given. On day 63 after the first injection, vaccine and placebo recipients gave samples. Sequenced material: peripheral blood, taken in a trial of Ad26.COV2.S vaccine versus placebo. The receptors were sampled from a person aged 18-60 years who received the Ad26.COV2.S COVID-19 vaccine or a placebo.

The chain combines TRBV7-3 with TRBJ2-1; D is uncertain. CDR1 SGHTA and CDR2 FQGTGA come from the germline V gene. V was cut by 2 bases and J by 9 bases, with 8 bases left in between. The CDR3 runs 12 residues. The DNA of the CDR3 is TGTGCCAGCAGCTTAGTCTTAGCTGAGCAGTTCTTC. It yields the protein CASSLVLAEQFF.

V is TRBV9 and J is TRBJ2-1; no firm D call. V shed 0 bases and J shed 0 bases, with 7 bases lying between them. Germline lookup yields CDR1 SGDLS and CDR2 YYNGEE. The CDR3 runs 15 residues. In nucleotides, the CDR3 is TGTGCCAGCAGCGTAGGAGTTAGCTCCTACAATGAGCAGTTCTTC. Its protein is CASSVGVSSYNEQFF.

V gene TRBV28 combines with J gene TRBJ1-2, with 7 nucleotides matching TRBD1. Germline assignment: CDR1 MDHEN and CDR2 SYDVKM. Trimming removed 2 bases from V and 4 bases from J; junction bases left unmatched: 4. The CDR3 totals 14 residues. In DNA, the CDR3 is TGTGCCAGCAGTTTAGGAGGGGGCGCCTATGGCTACACCTTC. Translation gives CASSLGGGAYGYTF.

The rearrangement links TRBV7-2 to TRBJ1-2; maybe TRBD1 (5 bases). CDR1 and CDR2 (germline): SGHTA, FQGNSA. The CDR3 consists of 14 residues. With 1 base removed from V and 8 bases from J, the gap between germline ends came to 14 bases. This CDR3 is CASSLERTIGGYTF. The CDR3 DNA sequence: TGTGCCAGCAGCTTAGAAAGGACAATCGGGGGCTACACCTTC.

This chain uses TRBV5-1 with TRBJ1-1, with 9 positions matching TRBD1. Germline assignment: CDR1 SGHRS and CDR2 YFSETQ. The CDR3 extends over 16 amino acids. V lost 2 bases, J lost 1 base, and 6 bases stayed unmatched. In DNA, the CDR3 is TGCGCCAGCAGCTTCCTTGGACAGGGGAGGAACACTGAAGCTTTCTTT. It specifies CASSFLGQGRNTEAFF. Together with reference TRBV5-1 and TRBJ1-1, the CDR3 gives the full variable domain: KAGVTQTPRYLIKTRGQQVTLSCSPISGHRSVSWYQQTPGQGLQFLFEYFSETQRNKGNFPGRFSGRQFSNSRSEMNVSTLELGDSALYLCASSFLGQGRNTEAFFGQGTRLTVV.